Below, 23 T cell receptor beta chains from the same sample are listed, as sequenced in a study of Tregs in tolerant kidney transplant recipients. Generated by immunoSEQ multiplex PCR, the TCRdb table keeps only in-frame clones and is missing some. This sample contains approximately 31,000 clones. The sample in question was CD8+ T cells from blood, obtained before the transplant. These receptor sequences come from a human donor who received a combined kidney and bone marrow transplant.

Worth noting for this clone: The CDR3 is cut off 3 residues early in the read; its end comes from the germline J gene. The chain combines TRBV7-6 with TRBJ2-3; 7 nucleotides line up with TRBD1. CDR3 length equals 15 residues. Unmatched junction bases numbered 4, after V lost 0 bases and J lost 4 bases. Looked up from germline, CDR1 is SGHVS and CDR2 is FNYEAQ. Here the CDR3 reads CASSLAWDSPDTQYF. The CDR3 DNA, read in part, is TGTGCCAGCAGCTTAGCTTGGGACAGCCCAGATACG.

Regarding this clone: The read comes to an end 3 residues before the CDR3 does, leaving the germline J gene to fill in the end. This chain links TRBV5-6 with TRBJ2-7; perhaps TRBD2 as D (6 bases). This CDR3 spans 14 amino acids. Per the germline V gene, CDR1 is SGHDT and CDR2 is YYEEEE. Trimming cost V 2 bases and J 6 bases, with 15 bases left between them. The CDR3 DNA, read in part, is TGTGCCAGCAGCTTACCTCACCCCGGGGGCGAG. Protein product: CASSLPHPGGE. The entire CDR3 protein reads CASSLPHPGGEQYF.

About this clone itself: The junction departs from the called germline gene at one end, perhaps through a read error. Within the sample, other DNA sequences also encode this same CDR3. The CDR3 loop reads CASSPGQAGGNQPQHF. CDR3 DNA, as far as it was read: TGCGCCAGCAGCCCTGGACAGGCGGGGGGGAATCAGCCC. The rearrangement links TRBV7-8 to TRBJ1-5; TRBD1 aligns across 7 bases. The DNA ends 3 residues before the CDR3 does, and the rest of the CDR3 is filled in from the germline J gene. Germline assignment: CDR1 SGHVS and CDR2 FQNEAQ. This CDR3 spans 16 amino acids.

The sequenced CDR3 bases are TGCAGTGCTAGAGAGGATCTAGCGGCCCGAAGGGGGGGGGATACG. Translation: CSAREDLAARRGGDT. The full CDR3 is CSAREDLAARRGGDTQYF. V gene TRBV20-1 combines with J gene TRBJ2-3; weak D call: TRBD2 (7 bases). From the germline J gene comes the end of the CDR3, since the read stops 3 residues before it. The CDR3 runs 18 residues. Germline V gene data show CDR1 as DFQATT and CDR2 as SNEGSKA (reference sequence). The V end lost 0 bases, the J end lost 6 bases, and 25 bases lay between the germline ends.

Of note for this clone: The sequence runs out 3 residues before the end of the CDR3; the remainder is reconstructed from the germline J gene. The V call is TRBV7-8, the J call TRBJ1-5, with D maybe TRBD1 (5 bases). The V end was cut by 4 bases, the J end by 3 bases, with 19 bases between. CDR1 and CDR2 from the germline V gene are SGHVS and FQNEAQ. The CDR3 extends over 17 amino acids. CDR3 bases read: TGTGCCAGCAGCTCCCCAATCGGGGGGGTGTCCAATCAGCCC. This translates into CASSSPIGGVSNQP. The complete CDR3 reads CASSSPIGGVSNQPQHF.

As to this clone: The sequenced fragment ends 3 residues before the CDR3 boundary, so the rest is inferred from the germline J gene. The gene calls are TRBV2 and TRBJ1-4; no clear D. The CDR3 runs 14 residues. V was trimmed by 4 bases and J by 8 bases, leaving 14 bases between them. Germline CDR1 is SNHLY and CDR2 is FYNNEI. The sequenced part of the CDR3 DNA is TGTGCCAGCAGTGCGGACGCCGCGGGGGAAAAA. Translation gives CASSADAAGEK. The CDR3, in full, reads CASSADAAGEKLFF.

To note about this clone: The CDR3 end falls 3 residues outside the read, so it is completed with the germline J gene. The chain has TRBV6-2 or TRBV6-3 and TRBJ2-2; 9 bases match TRBD1. CDR3 length: 13 residues. Germline V lookup: CDR1 MNHEY, CDR2 SVGEGT. Germline trimming cut 7 bases from V and 7 bases from J; bases unmatched to any gene: 4. CDR3 sequence reads: CASTPTGGGELFF. CDR3 bases read: TGTGCCAGCACCCCGACAGGGGGCGGGGAG.

CDR3 protein: CASSLFKGVETQYF. Incomplete CDR3 DNA: TGTGCCAGCAGCTTATTTAAGGGGGTAGAGACC. The chain recombines TRBV7-2 with TRBJ2-5, with D possibly TRBD1 on 6 matching bases. Read sequence stops 3 residues before the CDR3 end, and the germline J gene provides the missing end. CDR3 size: 14 residues. V lost 2 bases and J 4 bases, leaving 11 bases between the germline ends. Germline V gene lookup returns CDR1 SGHTA and CDR2 FQGNSA.

Notes on this clone: The DNA ends 3 residues before the CDR3 does, and the rest of the CDR3 is filled in from the germline J gene. The chain combines TRBV20-1 with TRBJ1-5; tentatively, D is TRBD1 (6 bases). The CDR3 is 14 residues long. Germline V gives CDR1 DFQATT, CDR2 SNEGSKA (reference sequence). V lost 6 bases and J lost 2, with 14 bases in between. CDR3 sequence: CSATEGGGNQPQHF. The sequenced part of the CDR3 DNA is TGCAGTGCCACGGAGGGGGGGGGCAATCAGCCC.

As to this clone: The CDR3 end lies 3 residues beyond the end of the read and is filled in from the germline J gene. This chain links TRBV19 with TRBJ1-1; D may be TRBD1 (6 bases). Trimming removed 1 base at V and 1 base at J, with 10 bases between. The CDR3 is 15 residues long. The germline V gene has CDR1 LNHDA and CDR2 SQIVND (reference sequence). The sequenced CDR3 bases are TGTGCCAGTAGTATAGGGGGGGGCGCGAACACTGAA. This codes for CASSIGGGANTE. The full CDR3 protein reads CASSIGGGANTEAFF. Full variable domain (outside the CDR3, taken from reference TRBV19 and TRBJ1-1): DGGITQSPKYLFRKEGQNVTLSCEQNLNHDAMYWYRQDPGQGLRLIYYSQIVNDFQKGDIAEGYSVSREKKESFPLTVTSAQKNPTAFYLCASSIGGGANTEAFFGQGTRLTVV.

CDR3 amino acids: CSVEDVGSSDEQYF. The sequenced part of the CDR3 DNA is TGCAGCGTTGAAGACGTTGGCAGTAGCGACGAG. The chain joins TRBV29-1 to TRBJ2-7, with a weak D call TRBD2 (5 bases). The read halts 3 residues ahead of the CDR3 end, with the missing end drawn from the germline J gene. The CDR3 runs to 14 residues. The germline V gene encodes CDR1 SQVTM and CDR2 ANQGSEA. V lost 0 bases, J lost 5 bases, and 14 bases lay in between.

About this clone: From the germline J gene comes the end of the CDR3, since the read stops 3 residues before it. The chain joins TRBV20-1 to TRBJ2-7; the D gene is possibly TRBD2 (7 bases). The V gene's germline CDR1 is DFQATT and CDR2 SNEGSKA (reference sequence). This CDR3 comprises 13 residues. The V and J ends lost 5 bases and 4 bases respectively, with 15 bases between them. CDR3 DNA (partial): TGCAGTGCTGGGAGGGGGGGAATTTACGAG. Translation gives CSAGRGGIYE. Given in full, the CDR3 is CSAGRGGIYEQYF.

Comment on this clone: The CDR3 end falls 3 residues outside the read, so it is completed with the germline J gene. This chain joins TRBV7-8 and TRBJ1-2, with 8 nucleotides matching TRBD1. This CDR3 region has 13 residues. Germline V CDR1 and CDR2: SGHVS, FQNEAQ. The part of the CDR3 DNA that was read is TGTGCCAGCAGCCGGACGGACAGGGACGGC. It codes for CASSRTDRDG. The full CDR3 sequence reads CASSRTDRDGYTF.

As regards this clone: The CDR3 end lies 3 residues beyond the end of the read and is filled in from the germline J gene. The rearrangement uses TRBV11-2 and TRBJ1-1; no clear D. CDR3 length equals 13 residues. Germline V lookup: CDR1 SGHAT, CDR2 FQNNGV. Trimming left V 0 bases short and J 4 bases short, with 6 bases between. CDR3 bases read: TGTGCCAGCAGCTTAGAGAGCGGCACTGAA. Translated, it gives CASSLESGTE. The entire CDR3 protein is CASSLESGTEAFF. The whole variable domain, remainder taken from reference TRBV11-2 and TRBJ1-1, is EAGVAQSPRYKIIEKRQSVAFWCNPISGHATLYWYQQILGQGPKLLIQFQNNGVVDDSQLPKDRFSAERLKGVDSTLKIQPAKLEDSAVYLCASSLESGTEAFFGQGTRLTVV.

Notes on this clone: The CDR3 end is not reached by the read, which stops 3 residues before it; the germline J gene fills it in. The V call is TRBV6-2 or TRBV6-3, the J call TRBJ2-7, with 13 bases lining up with TRBD2. Germline lookup yields CDR1 MNHEY and CDR2 SVGEGT. This CDR3 is 17 amino acids long. J was trimmed by 0 bases and V by 6 bases; bases with no gene match: 8. The CDR3 bases that were read are TGTGCCAGCAGAGATGGGACTAGCGGGGTGACCTCCTACGAG. It specifies CASRDGTSGVTSYE. The full CDR3 sequence reads CASRDGTSGVTSYEQYF.

Incomplete CDR3 DNA: TGTGCCAGCAGCATGACAGGGTTCTACGAG. It specifies CASSMTGFYE. The entire CDR3 sequence reads CASSMTGFYEQYF. V usage is TRBV5-5 and J usage is TRBJ2-7; 7 bases map to TRBD1. Read coverage stops 3 residues before the CDR3 terminus; the germline J gene supplies the remainder. J was trimmed by 3 bases and V by 4 bases; bases with no gene match: 4. This CDR3 has 13 residues. Germline V gene data show CDR1 as SGHKS and CDR2 as YYEKEE (reference sequence).

With respect to this clone: The CDR3 is cut off 3 residues early in the read; its end comes from the germline J gene. The rearrangement links TRBV19 to TRBJ1-5, with D perhaps matching TRBD1 (5 bases). From germline, CDR1 is LNHDA and CDR2 SQIVND (reference sequence). Trimming removed 6 bases at V and 4 bases at J, with 19 bases between. The CDR3 loop spans 16 amino acids. The CDR3 sequence is CASRPYPGQPNQPQHF. CDR3 DNA, as far as it was read: TGTGCCAGTAGACCCTACCCAGGGCAACCAAATCAGCCC.

Concerning this clone: The CDR3 is cut off 3 residues early in the read; its end comes from the germline J gene. The chain has TRBV6-1 and TRBJ1-6, with 9 nucleotides matching TRBD1. CDR1 is MNHNS, CDR2 SASEGT, per germline. CDR3 length: 14 amino acids. The ends lost 3 bases at V and 10 bases at J; junction bases unmatched: 4. CDR3 DNA, as far as it was read: TGTGCCAGCAGTGATACAGGGGGCCAGTCACCC. Residues: CASSDTGGQSP. From start to end, the CDR3 is CASSDTGGQSPLHF.

In regard to this clone: The CDR3 end lies 3 residues beyond the end of the read and is filled in from the germline J gene. The rearrangement links TRBV13 to TRBJ2-1, with TRBD2 identical over 10 bases. Germline V lookup: CDR1 PRHDT, CDR2 FYEKMQ (reference sequence). The CDR3 covers 16 residues. Trimming took 5 bases from V and 0 from J; bases not matched to a gene: 4. The CDR3 DNA, read in part, is TGTGCCAGCAGCCCTAGCGGGAGCGTCTCCTACAATGAG. It translates to CASSPSGSVSYNE. The whole CDR3 sequence is CASSPSGSVSYNEQFF.

As to this clone: The CDR3 end lies 3 residues beyond the end of the read and is filled in from the germline J gene. This rearrangement joins TRBV28 to TRBJ1-4; 8 bases align to TRBD1. Germline V gene sequence: CDR1 MDHEN, CDR2 SYDVKM. This CDR3 spans 17 amino acids. Trimming at V came to 3 bases and at J to 8 bases, leaving 14 bases not matched to a gene. This chain's CDR3 is CASSLDRVREIEEKLFF. CDR3 bases read: TGTGCCAGCAGTTTGGACAGGGTGAGGGAGATAGAGGAAAAA.

Regarding this clone: The read gets to within 3 residues of the CDR3 end, and the germline J gene fills in the rest. The V and J genes are TRBV6-2 or TRBV6-3 and TRBJ2-7, with 8 bases lining up with TRBD1. Germline V gene data show CDR1 as MNHEY and CDR2 as SVGEGT. V was clipped by 6 bases and J by 6 bases; unmatched bases: 10. This CDR3 has 14 amino acids. The CDR3 sequence is CASRPGRGPSEQYF. The CDR3 bases that were read are TGTGCCAGCAGGCCGGGCAGGGGGCCCTCCGAG.

Concerning this clone itself: The CDR3 end falls 3 residues outside the read, so it is completed with the germline J gene. This sequence joins TRBV19 and TRBJ2-1; TRBD2 matches 8 bases. The length of the CDR3 is 17 residues. In germline, CDR1 is LNHDA, CDR2 SQIVND (reference sequence). Trimming removed 0 bases from V and 3 bases from J; junction bases left unmatched: 7. The CDR3 spells CASSIDHPSGFYNEQFF. The DNA read from the CDR3 is TGTGCCAGTAGTATAGATCATCCTAGCGGGTTCTACAATGAG. Complete variable domain (other parts from reference TRBV19 and TRBJ2-1): DGGITQSPKYLFRKEGQNVTLSCEQNLNHDAMYWYRQDPGQGLRLIYYSQIVNDFQKGDIAEGYSVSREKKESFPLTVTSAQKNPTAFYLCASSIDHPSGFYNEQFFGPGTRLTVL.

Notes on this clone: The observed sequence ends 3 residues before the CDR3 terminus, with the missing tail filled in from the germline J gene. The chain couples TRBV19 to TRBJ2-1; 8 bases are shared with TRBD2. J lost 8 bases, V lost 2 bases, and 11 bases had no gene match. CDR1 and CDR2 (germline): LNHDA, SQIVND (reference sequence). The CDR3 spans 16 residues. The CDR3 reads CASSIQLGGRSDEQFF. CDR3 DNA, as far as it was read: TGTGCCAGTAGTATACAGTTGGGCGGGAGGTCCGATGAG.